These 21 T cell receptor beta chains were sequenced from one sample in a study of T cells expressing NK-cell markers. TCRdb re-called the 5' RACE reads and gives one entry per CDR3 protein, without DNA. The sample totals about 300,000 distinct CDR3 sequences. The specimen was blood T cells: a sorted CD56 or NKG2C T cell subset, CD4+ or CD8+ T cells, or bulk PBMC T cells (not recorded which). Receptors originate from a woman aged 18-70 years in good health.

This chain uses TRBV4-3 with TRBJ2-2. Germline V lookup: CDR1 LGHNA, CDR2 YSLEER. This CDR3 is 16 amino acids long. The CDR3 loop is CASSQGSGADTGELFF.

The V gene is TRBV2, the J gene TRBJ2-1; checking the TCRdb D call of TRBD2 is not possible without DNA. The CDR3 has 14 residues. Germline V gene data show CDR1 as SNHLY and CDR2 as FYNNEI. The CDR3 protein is CASKREGSYNEQFF.

The CDR3 is CSAPSGGFYGYTF. The gene calls are TRBV20-1 and TRBJ1-2. Germline assignment: CDR1 DFQATT and CDR2 SNEGSKA (reference sequence). The CDR3 contains 13 residues.

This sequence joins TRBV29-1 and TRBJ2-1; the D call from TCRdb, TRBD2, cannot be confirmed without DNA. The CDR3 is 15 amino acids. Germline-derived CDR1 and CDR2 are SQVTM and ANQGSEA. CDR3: CSVEVGLAGFNEQFF.

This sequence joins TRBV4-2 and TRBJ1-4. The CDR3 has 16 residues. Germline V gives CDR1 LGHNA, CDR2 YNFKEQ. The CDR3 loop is CASSRNKDATNEKLFF.

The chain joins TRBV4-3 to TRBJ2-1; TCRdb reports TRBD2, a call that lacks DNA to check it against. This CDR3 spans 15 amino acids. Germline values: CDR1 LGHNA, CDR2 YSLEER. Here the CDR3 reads CASSQDTSGYNEQFF.

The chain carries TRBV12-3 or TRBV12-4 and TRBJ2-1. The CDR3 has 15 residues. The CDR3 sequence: CASTQSASWHNEQFF.

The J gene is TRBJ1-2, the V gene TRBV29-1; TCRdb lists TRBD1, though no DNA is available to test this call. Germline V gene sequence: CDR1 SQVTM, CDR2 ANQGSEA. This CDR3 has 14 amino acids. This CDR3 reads CSVVGNRENYGYTF.

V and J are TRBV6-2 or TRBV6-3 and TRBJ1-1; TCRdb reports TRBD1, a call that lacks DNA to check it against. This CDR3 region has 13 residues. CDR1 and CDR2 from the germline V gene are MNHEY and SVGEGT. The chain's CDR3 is CASQPGHYTEAFF.

The CDR3 loop reads CASSLTGDTEAFF. This rearrangement joins TRBV5-1 to TRBJ1-1; as DNA is missing, the TRBD1 call by TCRdb cannot be tested. Germline assignment: CDR1 SGHRS and CDR2 YFSETQ. This CDR3 contains 13 residues.

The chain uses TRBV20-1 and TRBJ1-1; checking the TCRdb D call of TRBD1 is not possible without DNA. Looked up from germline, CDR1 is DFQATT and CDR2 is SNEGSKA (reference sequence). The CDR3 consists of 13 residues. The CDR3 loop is CSARQTGGTEAFF.

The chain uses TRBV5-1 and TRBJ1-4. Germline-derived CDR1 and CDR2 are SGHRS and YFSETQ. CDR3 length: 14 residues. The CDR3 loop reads CASSWDRVGEKLFF.

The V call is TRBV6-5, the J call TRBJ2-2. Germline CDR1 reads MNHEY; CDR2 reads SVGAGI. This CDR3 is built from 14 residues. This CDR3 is CASSYNGLPGELFF.

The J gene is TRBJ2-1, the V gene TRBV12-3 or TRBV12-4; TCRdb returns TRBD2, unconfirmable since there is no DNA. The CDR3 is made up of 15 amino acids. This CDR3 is CASSHDSGRVNEQFF.

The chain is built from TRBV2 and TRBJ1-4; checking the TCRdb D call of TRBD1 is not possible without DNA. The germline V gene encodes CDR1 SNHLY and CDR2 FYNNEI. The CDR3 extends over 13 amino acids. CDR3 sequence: CASNKVRESKLFF.

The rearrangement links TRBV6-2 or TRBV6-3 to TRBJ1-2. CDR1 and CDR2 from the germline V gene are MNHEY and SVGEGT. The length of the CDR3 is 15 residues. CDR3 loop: CASSYSIRQIYGYTF.

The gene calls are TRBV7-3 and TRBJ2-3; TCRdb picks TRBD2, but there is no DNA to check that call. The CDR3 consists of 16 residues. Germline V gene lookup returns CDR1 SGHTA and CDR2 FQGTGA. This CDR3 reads CASSFRGGGPVNTQYF. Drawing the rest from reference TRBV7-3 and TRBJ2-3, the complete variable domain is GAGVSQTPSNKVTEKGKYVELRCDPISGHTALYWYRQSLGQGPEFLIYFQGTGAADDSGLPNDRFFAVRPEGSVSTLKIQRTERGDSAVYLCASSFRGGGPVNTQYFGPGTRLTVL.

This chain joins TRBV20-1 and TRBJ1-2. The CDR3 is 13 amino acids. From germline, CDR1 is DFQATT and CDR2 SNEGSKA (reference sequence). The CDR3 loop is CSARPDPFYGYTF.

The CDR3 is CASSQDLKGAGNQPQHF. This chain uses TRBV4-1 with TRBJ1-5; TCRdb picks TRBD1, but there is no DNA to check that call. CDR1 is MGHRA and CDR2 is YSYEKL in the germline V gene. The CDR3 is 17 residues long.

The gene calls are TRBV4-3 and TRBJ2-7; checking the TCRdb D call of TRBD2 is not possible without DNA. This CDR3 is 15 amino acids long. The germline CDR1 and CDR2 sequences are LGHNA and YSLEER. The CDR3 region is CASSQARTGVFEQYF.

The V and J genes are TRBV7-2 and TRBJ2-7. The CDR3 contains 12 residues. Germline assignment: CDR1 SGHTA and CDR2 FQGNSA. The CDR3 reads CASSPHAYEQYF. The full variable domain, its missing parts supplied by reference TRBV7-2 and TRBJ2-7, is GAGVSQSPSNKVTEKGKDVELRCDPISGHTALYWYRQSLGQGLEFLIYFQGNSAPDKSGLPSDRFSAERTGGSVSTLTIQRTQQEDSAVYLCASSPHAYEQYFGPGTRLTVT.